This TCR beta chain was sequenced for a study of blood T cells in healthy people across ages. The ends lost 3 bases at V and 1 base at J; junction bases unmatched: 6. Germline assignment: CDR1 SGHKS and CDR2 YYEKEE (reference sequence). This CDR3 has 15 amino acids. The second PCR ran roughly 7 to 12 cycles with a sample-barcoded 5' primer and J-beta primers. TCRdb re-called the 5' RACE reads with MiXCR, one entry per CDR3 protein. The sample consists of approximately 1.5 million distinct CDR3 sequences, roughly 32% of them appearing once. This clonotype was counted at least ten times. Source material: blood. This TCR derives from a woman aged 25 to 45 in good health. V and J are TRBV5-5 and TRBJ2-5; 7 positions agree with TRBD1. For the CDR3, the DNA is TGTGCCAGCAGCTCCTACCGACAGGGCCAAGAGACCCAGTACTTC. As protein: CASSSYRQGQETQYF.